The 27 T cell receptor beta chains given below trace back to one sample, sequenced in a study of T cell responses to AZD1222 COVID-19 vaccine. This table comes from immunoSEQ multiplex PCR, and its TCRdb copy is limited to in-frame clones, with some not included. The table lists 65,000 to 75,000 clones, 85% to 90% of them singletons, with approximately 5% in the top ten. The sequencing used peripheral blood, collected 28 days after the second dose of the MenACWY control vaccine. These receptors all come from an adult who received the MenACWY meningococcal vaccine as a control.

The rearrangement joins TRBV6-5 to TRBJ2-1; D is undetermined. Germline assignment: CDR1 MNHEY and CDR2 SVGAGI. V lost 6 bases and J 0 bases, leaving 12 bases between the germline ends. The CDR3 is 15 amino acids. The CDR3 reads CASRAQFSSYNEQFF. The CDR3 nucleotides read TGTGCCAGCAGAGCCCAGTTTAGCTCCTACAATGAGCAGTTCTTC.

The chain combines TRBV10-3 with TRBJ1-2; D not certain. The V and J ends lost 9 bases and 3 bases respectively, with 14 bases between them. The CDR3 has 13 amino acids. The V gene's germline CDR1 is ENHRY and CDR2 SYGVKD. CDR3 DNA sequence: TGTGCCATAACTCCCGACACGGACTATGGCTACACCTTC. The encoded protein is CAITPDTDYGYTF.

DNA of the CDR3: TGCGCCAGCAGCCAACTTAATGACAGGGTGGGGAACTATGGCTACACCTTC. Amino acids: CASSQLNDRVGNYGYTF. The chain uses TRBV4-3 and TRBJ1-2; 7 positions match TRBD1. V shed 2 bases and J 2 bases; nucleotides not matched to a gene: 11. The V gene's germline CDR1 is LGHNA and CDR2 YSLEER. CDR3 size: 17 residues.

The chain joins TRBV30 to TRBJ2-2; D may be TRBD1 or TRBD2 (5 bases each). Germline lookup yields CDR1 GTSNPN and CDR2 SVGIG (reference sequence). This CDR3 spans 12 amino acids. The ends were cut back, 7 bases at V and 4 bases at J, with 10 bases in the middle. The CDR3: CAFGARTGELFF. CDR3 nucleotides: TGTGCCTTCGGGGCGCGCACCGGGGAGCTGTTTTTT.

A single count supports this clone. This sequence joins TRBV5-1 and TRBJ2-3, with D perhaps assigned TRBD1 or TRBD2 (5 bases each). The CDR3 is 13 amino acids. The V gene's germline CDR1 is SGHRS and CDR2 YFSETQ. V gave up 6 bases and J gave up 2 bases, with 10 bases separating them. The CDR3 region is CASTSGATDTQYF. The CDR3 DNA reads as TGCGCCAGCACTTCCGGGGCCACAGATACGCAGTATTTT. The whole variable domain, remainder taken from reference TRBV5-1 and TRBJ2-3, is KAGVTQTPRYLIKTRGQQVTLSCSPISGHRSVSWYQQTPGQGLQFLFEYFSETQRNKGNFPGRFSGRQFSNSRSEMNVSTLELGDSALYLCASTSGATDTQYFGPGTRLTVL.

The rearrangement links TRBV13 to TRBJ1-2, with D tentatively TRBD1 (6 bases). Per germline, CDR1 PRHDT and CDR2 FYEKMQ (reference sequence). The CDR3 totals 16 residues. Trimming removed 2 bases at V and 0 bases at J, with 13 bases between. CDR3 bases: TGTGCCAGCAGCTTATGGACAGATATCACTAACTATGGCTACACCTTC. Translation gives CASSLWTDITNYGYTF.

The chain recombines TRBV7-8 with TRBJ1-6; no reliable D call. Trimming shortened V by 5 bases and J by 14 bases, and 16 bases separated the two germline ends. From germline, CDR1 is SGHVS and CDR2 FQNEAQ. The CDR3 runs to 13 residues. CDR3 nucleotides: TGTGCCAGCAGCCGGGAGGTGGGTCGAACCCTCCACTTT. This encodes CASSREVGRTLHF.

V gene TRBV6-2 or TRBV6-3 combines with J gene TRBJ2-2; possibly TRBD1 or TRBD2 for D (5 bases each). CDR3 length equals 13 residues. The V end was cut by 2 bases, the J end by 6 bases, with 7 bases between. Per germline, CDR1 MNHEY and CDR2 SVGEGT. The CDR3 DNA sequence: TGTGCCAGCAGTTACGGGGGACCCGGGGAGCTGTTTTTT. Its translation: CASSYGGPGELFF.

The chain carries TRBV21-1 and TRBJ1-4; the table's D call, TRBD1, was not checked against the DNA. TRBV21-1 counts as a pseudogene. The CDR3 contains 15 residues. The CDR3 reads CASSTNRALNEKLFF. The DNA for the CDR3 is TGTGCCAGCAGCACAAACAGGGCCCTTAATGAAAAACTGTTTTTT.

The V and J genes are TRBV12-3 or TRBV12-4 and TRBJ1-2, with D uncertain. This CDR3 is built from 13 residues. Trimming took 3 bases from V and 7 from J, leaving 12 bases between them. The CDR3 region is CASSLSRVGGYTF. CDR3 DNA: TGTGCCAGCAGTTTGAGTAGGGTCGGTGGCTACACCTTC.

V usage is TRBV6-2 or TRBV6-3 and J usage is TRBJ1-6; 10 positions agree with TRBD1. V lost 6 bases, J lost 10 bases, and 12 bases stayed unmatched. CDR3 length: 16 amino acids. Germline lookup yields CDR1 MNHEY and CDR2 SVGEGT. CDR3 in DNA: TGTGCCAGCAGCCGAGATCCGGGACAGGGGCACTCACCCCTCCACTTT. It encodes CASSRDPGQGHSPLHF.

This chain links TRBV4-1 with TRBJ1-4; perhaps TRBD1 as D (5 bases). Germline-derived CDR1 and CDR2 are MGHRA and YSYEKL. This CDR3 is 11 amino acids long. The V gene lost 9 bases and the J gene lost 13 bases, with 15 bases spanning the gap. The CDR3 nucleotides are TGCGCCAGACAGGCTGGACGGGGACTGTTTTTT. Translating it yields CARQAGRGLFF.

The gene calls are TRBV19 and TRBJ1-5, with TRBD1 as a possible D gene (6 bases). CDR3 length: 15 amino acids. Germline V gives CDR1 LNHDA, CDR2 SQIVND (reference sequence). Trimming took off 3 bases at V and 7 bases at J, with 16 bases between the two ends. The CDR3 here is CASSMNLQGKQPQHF. CDR3 nucleotide sequence: TGTGCCAGTAGTATGAATTTACAGGGTAAACAGCCCCAGCATTTT.

V usage is TRBV5-1 and J usage is TRBJ2-5; 13 nucleotides line up with TRBD2. This CDR3 has 15 residues. The junction had 2 bases not matched to a gene; V was cut back by 4 bases and J by 2 bases. Germline CDR1 and CDR2: SGHRS and YFSETQ. Here the CDR3 reads CASSGGLAGQETQYF. The DNA of the CDR3 is TGCGCCAGCAGCGGGGGACTAGCGGGGCAAGAGACCCAGTACTTC.

The chain has TRBV7-2 and TRBJ1-6, with TRBD1 identical over 7 bases. CDR1 and CDR2 (germline): SGHTA, FQGNSA. This CDR3 contains 12 residues. Trimming removed 5 bases from V and 10 bases from J; junction bases left unmatched: 2. The CDR3: CASSARGSPLHF. The CDR3 DNA sequence: TGTGCCAGCAGCGCCAGGGGGTCACCCCTCCACTTT. The entire variable domain, with the rest obtained from reference TRBV7-2 and TRBJ1-6, is as follows: GAGVSQSPSNKVTEKGKDVELRCDPISGHTALYWYRQSLGQGLEFLIYFQGNSAPDKSGLPSDRFSAERTGGSVSTLTIQRTQQEDSAVYLCASSARGSPLHFGNGTRLTVT.

The J gene is TRBJ2-3, the V gene TRBV7-2; tentatively, D is TRBD2 (6 bases). The length of the CDR3 is 16 residues. Germline loops: CDR1 SGHTA, CDR2 FQGNSA. Trimming stripped 1 base from V and 0 bases from J, with 11 bases between. CDR3 residues: CASSLGDFASTDTQYF. The CDR3 DNA sequence: TGTGCCAGCAGCTTAGGGGACTTCGCCAGCACAGATACGCAGTATTTT.

This clone appeared a single time. This rearrangement joins TRBV11-2 to TRBJ2-2, with TRBD1 matching 8 bases. The V gene end was trimmed by 1 base and the J gene end by 4 bases; junction bases not matched to a gene: 5. Germline V gene lookup returns CDR1 SGHAT and CDR2 FQNNGV. The CDR3 length is 16 residues. CDR3 loop: CASSLVTGDRTGELFF. The CDR3 coding sequence is TGTGCCAGCAGCTTAGTGACAGGGGATCGCACCGGGGAGCTGTTTTTT.

The chain uses TRBV19 and TRBJ1-5; the D is unclear. Trimming pared 5 bases from V and 3 bases from J, leaving 11 bases between. Per the germline V gene, CDR1 is LNHDA and CDR2 is SQIVND (reference sequence). The CDR3 covers 14 residues. CDR3 nucleotides: TGTGCCAGTAGTTTCGACTATAACAATCAGCCCCAGCATTTT. Protein product: CASSFDYNNQPQHF.

This sequence joins TRBV28 and TRBJ2-2; TRBD2 aligns across 9 bases. The CDR3 contains 18 residues. Trimming took 5 bases from V and 3 from J; bases not matched to a gene: 13. CDR1 and CDR2 (germline): MDHEN, SYDVKM. Here the CDR3 reads CASSPVGRRGRDTGELFF. The CDR3, as DNA: TGTGCCAGCAGTCCGGTAGGCCGGCGCGGGAGGGACACCGGGGAGCTGTTTTTT.

The CDR3 DNA reads TGTGCCAGTAGTACCCGACAGGACTATGGCTACACCTTC. This translates into CASSTRQDYGYTF. The J gene is TRBJ1-2, the V gene TRBV19, with D possibly TRBD1 on 6 matching bases. CDR1 is LNHDA and CDR2 is SQIVND in the germline V gene (reference sequence). Trimming shortened V by 4 bases and J by 3 bases, and 9 bases separated the two germline ends. The CDR3 spans 13 residues.

The CDR3 sequence is CASSRRIEGEQYF. The CDR3 DNA sequence: TGTGCCAGCAGTCGAAGGATCGAGGGGGAGCAGTACTTC. V gene TRBV12-3 or TRBV12-4 combines with J gene TRBJ2-7; D may correspond to TRBD1 or TRBD2 (5 bases each). The V and J ends lost 5 bases and 7 bases respectively, with 15 bases between them. This CDR3 region has 13 residues.

This clone was seen more than once but under ten times. The chain links TRBV5-4 to TRBJ1-2; 8 bases line up with TRBD1. Germline V gene lookup returns CDR1 SGHNT and CDR2 YYREEE (reference sequence). This CDR3 contains 15 residues. V trimming: 0 bases; J trimming: 2 bases; junction bases outside the gene matches: 3. This chain's CDR3 is CASSLAWTGNYGYTF. As DNA, the CDR3 is TGTGCCAGCAGCTTGGCCTGGACAGGGAACTATGGCTACACCTTC. The whole variable domain, filled in from reference TRBV5-4 and TRBJ1-2, reads ETGVTQSPTHLIKTRGQQVTLRCSSQSGHNTVSWYQQALGQGPQFIFQYYREEENGRGNFPPRFSGLQFPNYSSELNVNALELDDSALYLCASSLAWTGNYGYTFGSGTRLTVV.

The chain carries TRBV2 and TRBJ2-5; D unresolved. The CDR3 spans 11 residues. Trimming stripped 3 bases from V and 5 bases from J, with 4 bases between. Germline V CDR1 and CDR2: SNHLY, FYNNEI. CDR3 region: CASSEQETQYF. In DNA, the CDR3 is TGTGCCAGCAGTGAGCAGGAGACCCAGTACTTC.

The chain has TRBV19 and TRBJ1-1; D not resolved. Trimming took off 7 bases at V and 3 bases at J, with 12 bases between the two ends. The V gene's germline CDR1 is LNHDA and CDR2 SQIVND (reference sequence). This CDR3 spans 13 amino acids. The CDR3 DNA is TGTGCCAGTAAGGTGACCGGGGACACTGAAGCTTTCTTT. Residues: CASKVTGDTEAFF. Full variable domain (missing parts from reference TRBV19 and TRBJ1-1): DGGITQSPKYLFRKEGQNVTLSCEQNLNHDAMYWYRQDPGQGLRLIYYSQIVNDFQKGDIAEGYSVSREKKESFPLTVTSAQKNPTAFYLCASKVTGDTEAFFGQGTRLTVV.

This chain links TRBV6-2 or TRBV6-3 with TRBJ2-1; possible D gene TRBD2, 7 bases. Trimming took off 4 bases at V and 0 bases at J, with 19 bases between the two ends. The CDR3 has 18 residues. Germline values: CDR1 MNHEY, CDR2 SVGEGT. This CDR3 reads CASSFPTAGASSYNEQFF. The CDR3, as DNA: TGTGCCAGCAGTTTCCCCACTGCGGGGGCCAGCTCCTACAATGAGCAGTTCTTC.

The chain carries TRBV2 and TRBJ1-6; D may be TRBD1 (5 bases). Deletions cut 7 bases from V and 7 bases from J, with 14 bases between. CDR3 length: 14 amino acids. The germline CDR1 and CDR2 sequences are SNHLY and FYNNEI. CDR3 nucleotide sequence: TGTGCCAGCAAATTGGGACGGAACAATTCACCCCTCCACTTT. Its translation: CASKLGRNNSPLHF. Together with reference TRBV2 and TRBJ1-6, the CDR3 gives the full variable domain: EPEVTQTPSHQVTQMGQEVILRCVPISNHLYFYWYRQILGQKVEFLVSFYNNEISEKSEIFDDQFSVERPDGSNFTLKIRSTKLEDSAMYFCASKLGRNNSPLHFGNGTRLTVT.

The genes are TRBV6-5 and TRBJ2-7; 7 bases line up with TRBD2. Per the germline V gene, CDR1 is MNHEY and CDR2 is SVGAGI. There are 15 residues in the CDR3. V lost 4 bases and J lost 4; bases outside the gene matches: 10. CDR3 bases: TGTGCCAGCAGTTGGGAGGGAAACCGGGCTTACGAGCAGTACTTC. It yields the protein CASSWEGNRAYEQYF.